Presented here are 27 T cell receptor beta chains from one specimen sequenced in a study of CD8 T cells in ankylosing spondylitis. Study-level findings and limits: The study identified a TCR beta motif of eight highly homologous variants that appeared characteristic of ankylosing spondylitis blood.

TCRdb analysed the 5' RACE reads with MiXCR anew, one entry per CDR3 protein. The data contain 750,000 to 850,000 distinct CDR3 sequences, about an eighth of them seen just once; the ten biggest clones take up about 0.5%. No antigen has been assigned to these receptors. What was sequenced was blood, either unsorted or a sorted T cell fraction (not recorded which). All receptors come from a male donor with ankylosing spondylitis.

This clonotype was recorded a few times. V gene TRBV6-5 combines with J gene TRBJ1-1, with a possible D match to TRBD1 (5 bases). This CDR3 contains 16 residues. Germline V gives CDR1 MNHEY, CDR2 SVGAGI. Trimming cost V 2 bases and J 4 bases, with 17 bases left between them. In nucleotides, the CDR3 is TGTGCCAGCAGTTACCGCTCCGTCCCCAGGGCCACTGAAGCTTTCTTT. This sequence encodes CASSYRSVPRATEAFF.

The chain employs TRBV6-5 and TRBJ2-3; no definite D call. The CDR3 sequence is 14 residues long. V lost 2 bases, J lost 3 bases, and 9 bases lay in between. Germline loops: CDR1 MNHEY, CDR2 SVGAGI. The CDR3 bases are TGTGCCAGCAGTTACGCTGACTCTACAGATACGCAGTATTTT. Translating gives CASSYADSTDTQYF.

Comment on this clonotype: Mismatch with germline at one junction end may stem from a read error. The rearrangement links TRBV5-1 to TRBJ2-5, with D tentatively TRBD1 (5 bases). The CDR3 runs to 16 residues. CDR1 is SGHRS and CDR2 is YFSETQ in the germline V gene. This CDR3 reads CASSLVPGSSQATQYF. As DNA, the CDR3 is TGCGCCAGCAGCTTGGTTCCAGGGTCGTCACAAGCGACCCAGTACTTC.

The V call is TRBV10-3, the J call TRBJ1-6; maybe TRBD1 (6 bases). The CDR3 covers 16 residues. Trimming shortened V by 7 bases and J by 3 bases, and 16 bases separated the two germline ends. The germline V gene has CDR1 ENHRY and CDR2 SYGVKD. DNA of the CDR3: TGTGCCATCATTTTGGACAGAATGGGCTATAATTCACCCCTCCACTTT. This gives the protein CAIILDRMGYNSPLHF.

The chain employs TRBV19 and TRBJ1-5; D might be TRBD1 (5 bases). CDR3 length: 16 residues. V was clipped by 7 bases and J by 3 bases, with 19 bases between them. Germline V gene data show CDR1 as LNHDA and CDR2 as SQIVND (reference sequence). CDR3 in DNA: TGTGCCAGTAATCGGCAGGGTGGCCGGGTCAATCAGCCCCAGCATTTT. Translated, it gives CASNRQGGRVNQPQHF. The whole variable domain, filled in from reference TRBV19 and TRBJ1-5, reads DGGITQSPKYLFRKEGQNVTLSCEQNLNHDAMYWYRQDPGQGLRLIYYSQIVNDFQKGDIAEGYSVSREKKESFPLTVTSAQKNPTAFYLCASNRQGGRVNQPQHFGDGTRLSIL.

This clonotype turned up a few times. V is TRBV6-1 and J is TRBJ2-7; a possible D gene is TRBD1 (5 bases). Trimming left V 3 bases short and J 3 bases short, with 12 bases between. This CDR3 has 14 residues. The germline V gene encodes CDR1 MNHNS and CDR2 SASEGT. The CDR3 DNA sequence: TGTGCCAGCAGTGATCGACAGAGAGTCTACGAGCAGTACTTC. As protein: CASSDRQRVYEQYF.

V and J are TRBV5-1 and TRBJ2-1; 7 nucleotides agree with TRBD1. The CDR3 length is 14 residues. The germline CDR1 and CDR2 sequences are SGHRS and YFSETQ. J gave up 5 bases and V 3 bases, and 5 bases lay outside the gene matches. This chain's CDR3 is CASSYGTDDNEQFF. As DNA, the CDR3 is TGCGCCAGCAGCTACGGGACAGATGACAATGAGCAGTTCTTC. Full variable domain (outside the CDR3, taken from reference TRBV5-1 and TRBJ2-1): KAGVTQTPRYLIKTRGQQVTLSCSPISGHRSVSWYQQTPGQGLQFLFEYFSETQRNKGNFPGRFSGRQFSNSRSEMNVSTLELGDSALYLCASSYGTDDNEQFFGPGTRLTVL.

This clonotype was seen only a few times. This chain uses TRBV12-3 or TRBV12-4 with TRBJ1-4; perhaps TRBD1 as D (6 bases). The CDR3 loop spans 13 amino acids. V gave up 10 bases and J gave up 8 bases, with 17 bases separating them. CDR3 nucleotides: TGTGCCACCTCAACAGGGACGGAGGAAAAACTGTTTTTT. Amino acid sequence: CATSTGTEEKLFF.

This chain connects TRBV5-1 to TRBJ2-3; either TRBD1 or TRBD2 may fit D (5 bases each). Germline CDR1 is SGHRS and CDR2 is YFSETQ. The CDR3 has 16 amino acids. The ends were cut back, 0 bases at V and 2 bases at J, with 13 bases in the middle. CDR3 protein: CASSLEMGPSTDTQYF. The DNA of the CDR3 is TGCGCCAGCAGCTTGGAGATGGGACCCTCCACAGATACGCAGTATTTT. Full variable domain (missing parts from reference TRBV5-1 and TRBJ2-3): KAGVTQTPRYLIKTRGQQVTLSCSPISGHRSVSWYQQTPGQGLQFLFEYFSETQRNKGNFPGRFSGRQFSNSRSEMNVSTLELGDSALYLCASSLEMGPSTDTQYFGPGTRLTVL.

This clonotype was observed a few times. The rearrangement links TRBV6-2 or TRBV6-3 to TRBJ2-5; D is tentatively TRBD1 or TRBD2 (6 bases each). Trimming pared 2 bases from V and 0 bases from J, leaving 16 bases between. The germline CDR1 and CDR2 sequences are MNHEY and SVGEGT. CDR3 length: 17 residues. DNA for the CDR3: TGTGCCAGCAGTTACCGGCTGGGGGGCTCGTACCAAGAGACCCAGTACTTC. Its translation is CASSYRLGGSYQETQYF.

The gene calls are TRBV6-2 or TRBV6-3 and TRBJ1-2, with 10 bases fitting TRBD1. The V gene end was trimmed by 5 bases and the J gene end by 4 bases; junction bases not matched to a gene: 10. The CDR3 sequence is 16 residues long. The germline V gene encodes CDR1 MNHEY and CDR2 SVGEGT. The CDR3 is CASSHMGQGSLYGYTF. DNA of the CDR3: TGTGCCAGCAGTCATATGGGACAGGGGAGCCTCTATGGCTACACCTTC.

This clonotype was observed at least ten times. The rearrangement uses TRBV7-2 and TRBJ2-7; weak D call: TRBD2 (6 bases). This CDR3 is 14 amino acids long. Germline CDR1 and CDR2: SGHTA and FQGNSA. Trimming removed 1 base at V and 2 bases at J, with 9 bases between. CDR3 coding DNA: TGTGCCAGCAGCTTAGGACAGCGGGCCTACGAGCAGTACTTC. The encoded protein is CASSLGQRAYEQYF.

This clonotype has only a few counts. The chain combines TRBV12-3 or TRBV12-4 with TRBJ2-1; the match to TRBD2 covers 10 bases. This CDR3 contains 16 residues. V dropped 5 bases and J dropped 7; count of bases not matched to a gene: 11. The DNA for the CDR3 is TGTGCCAGCAGTACGTGGACTAGCGGAGGCTTAAATGAGCAGTTCTTC. Its translation is CASSTWTSGGLNEQFF.

This clonotype turned up a few times. The rearrangement links TRBV12-3 or TRBV12-4 to TRBJ2-7; TRBD1 is a possible D gene (5 bases). The CDR3 loop spans 12 amino acids. The V end lost 6 bases, the J end lost 6 bases, and 12 bases lay between the germline ends. Here the CDR3 reads CASRLGQGEQYF. The CDR3 DNA is TGTGCCAGCAGACTTGGACAAGGCGAGCAGTACTTC.

The chain joins TRBV18 to TRBJ1-1; D possibly corresponds to TRBD1 (5 bases). Between the trimmed V and J ends, which lost 1 base and 3 bases, there was a span of 18 bases. The CDR3 loop spans 17 amino acids. Per the germline V gene, CDR1 is KGHSH and CDR2 is LQKENI. The CDR3 region is CASSPRGTGLSDTEAFF. CDR3 nucleotide sequence: TGTGCCAGCTCACCACGTGGTACAGGATTATCGGACACTGAAGCTTTCTTT.

This clonotype was detected a few times. This chain uses TRBV5-1 with TRBJ2-3; the D gene could be TRBD1 or TRBD2 (5 bases each). V lost 3 bases and J lost 5, with 16 bases in between. The CDR3 totals 15 residues. Germline values: CDR1 SGHRS, CDR2 YFSETQ. This CDR3 is CASSYRDLRLDTQYF. CDR3 DNA: TGCGCCAGCAGCTACCGGGACCTTAGGCTAGATACGCAGTATTTT.

Ten or more counts support this clonotype. The chain has TRBV27 and TRBJ1-6; no reliable D call. The CDR3 has 12 amino acids. The V and J ends lost 5 bases and 7 bases respectively, with 6 bases between them. CDR1 and CDR2 from the germline V gene are MNHEY and SMNVEV (reference sequence). Written as DNA, the CDR3 is TGTGCCAGCAGTCGACTCAATTCACCCCTCCACTTT. Its translation is CASSRLNSPLHF.

This clonotype turned up a few times. The CDR3 spells CATSRRAYNEQFF. CDR3 sequence (DNA): TGTGCCACCAGCAGACGGGCCTACAATGAGCAGTTCTTC. The chain uses TRBV15 and TRBJ2-1; no definite D call. V shed 2 bases and J shed 2 bases, with 4 bases lying between them. The CDR3 is 13 residues long. Germline V lookup: CDR1 LNHNV, CDR2 YYDKDF (reference sequence).

This clonotype appeared many times. This chain connects TRBV29-1 to TRBJ2-3; D gene unclear. Trimming shortened V by 3 bases and J by 3 bases, and 16 bases separated the two germline ends. This CDR3 has 15 residues. From germline, CDR1 is SQVTM and CDR2 ANQGSEA. The CDR3 DNA reads TGCAGCGTTGAGAATGGAAAAGGATGGACAGATACGCAGTATTTT. This sequence encodes CSVENGKGWTDTQYF.

The table lists this clonotype with a few counts. The rearrangement joins TRBV5-1 to TRBJ1-2, with unresolved D. Trimming stripped 4 bases from V and 7 bases from J, with 17 bases between. The CDR3 runs 14 residues. The germline gives CDR1 SGHRS, CDR2 YFSETQ. The CDR3 protein is CASSPYQAEGGYTF. In DNA form, the CDR3 reads TGCGCCAGCAGCCCTTACCAGGCCGAAGGTGGCTACACCTTC.

CDR3 sequence (DNA): TGTGCCAGCAAGCCGGGACAGGGCTACTATGGCTACACCTTC. Protein product: CASKPGQGYYGYTF. V usage is TRBV6-1 and J usage is TRBJ1-2; 9 bases are shared with TRBD1. Looked up from germline, CDR1 is MNHNS and CDR2 is SASEGT. The V and J ends lost 7 bases and 3 bases, in that order; junction bases with no gene match: 6. This CDR3 contains 14 residues.

This clonotype was picked up a small number of times. The chain couples TRBV5-5 to TRBJ1-1; D gene uncertain. V dropped 1 base and J dropped 1 base, with 11 bases sitting between them. This CDR3 is 15 amino acids long. Germline V gives CDR1 SGHKS, CDR2 YYEKEE (reference sequence). The chain's CDR3 is CASSLQPFGNTEAFF. DNA for the CDR3: TGTGCCAGCAGCTTGCAACCTTTTGGGAACACTGAAGCTTTCTTT.

The V call is TRBV5-1, the J call TRBJ1-1; D not resolved. CDR1 and CDR2 from the germline V gene are SGHRS and YFSETQ. Trimming shortened V by 0 bases and J by 0 bases, and 9 bases separated the two germline ends. The CDR3 contains 15 residues. CDR3 sequence: CASSLGGQMNTEAFF. The CDR3 nucleotides read TGCGCCAGCAGCTTGGGTGGTCAAATGAACACTGAAGCTTTCTTT.

The V and J genes are TRBV5-1 and TRBJ1-3; D not resolved. V was shortened by 0 bases and J by 0 bases, with 10 bases between the two germline ends. CDR1 and CDR2 (germline): SGHRS, YFSETQ. This CDR3 region has 16 residues. CDR3 DNA: TGCGCCAGCAGCTTGGTTTCCGGAGACTCTGGAAACACCATATATTTT. It codes for CASSLVSGDSGNTIYF.

The rearrangement joins TRBV4-3 to TRBJ1-2, with TRBD1 as a possible D gene (5 bases). Germline values: CDR1 LGHNA, CDR2 YSLEER. Trimming took 4 bases from V and 1 from J, leaving 19 bases between them. The CDR3 spans 17 residues. As DNA, the CDR3 is TGCGCCAGCAGCCCCGGCGTCGTAGGGGAGAGTAACTATGGCTACACCTTC. This codes for CASSPGVVGESNYGYTF.

This clonotype was counted a few times. This rearrangement joins TRBV7-6 to TRBJ2-1, with TRBD1 identical over 9 bases. The CDR3 consists of 14 residues. V was clipped by 5 bases and J by 6 bases; unmatched bases: 5. Germline CDR1 reads SGHVS; CDR2 reads FNYEAQ. The CDR3 region is CASSVQGAPNEQFF. Here the CDR3 DNA reads TGTGCCAGCAGCGTACAGGGGGCCCCCAATGAGCAGTTCTTC.

V and J are TRBV15 and TRBJ1-1; D not certain. Germline V CDR1 and CDR2: LNHNV, YYDKDF (reference sequence). The CDR3 length is 13 residues. Between the trimmed V and J ends, which lost 1 base and 4 bases, there was a span of 7 bases. The chain's CDR3 is CATSRAQPTEAFF. The CDR3 DNA reads as TGTGCCACCAGCAGAGCACAGCCCACTGAAGCTTTCTTT.